These T cell receptor beta chains were read from a single sample in a study of persistence of HIV-infected CD4 T cells. TCRdb keeps only in-frame clones here, not all; method: immunoSEQ multiplex PCR. The table lists tens of thousands of clones, about 69% of them singletons. The antigens these receptors bind are not known. The specimen comprised CD4+ T cells sorted from PBMCs after approximately 18-hour stimulation, sampled from a patient who received antiretroviral therapy. The receptors stem from an adult man with HIV who was CMV-seropositive. Each CDR3 is given with its conserved first and last residue. A D gene is named only where the DNA matches it firmly. Expanded clones get a size class; other rows say once, few or many, or leave the size out.

d_gene	v_gene	abundance	j_gene	CDR3nt	CDR3aa
.	TRBV3-1/TRBV3-2	.	TRBJ2-7	TGTGCCAGCAGTCCTAAGGCGGGGCGTGGCGAGCAGTACTTC	CASSPKAGRGEQYF
TRBD1	TRBV6-5	few	TRBJ1-1	TGTGCCAGCAGTACCGGGACAGGGATGGCTTTCTTT	CASSTGTGMAFF
.	TRBV11-2	.	TRBJ2-7	TGTGCCAGCAGCCTAGGCCGGGCCCCAGGATACGAGCAGTACTTC	CASSLGRAPGYEQYF
TRBD2	TRBV19	.	TRBJ2-3	TGTGCCAGTAGTATCGGGGGGTTGAGCACAGATACGCAGTATTTT	CASSIGGLSTDTQYF
.	TRBV3-1/TRBV3-2	few	TRBJ1-1	TGTGCCAGCAGCCAAGCAGCTGAAGCTTTCTTT	CASSQAAEAFF
.	TRBV6-5	.	TRBJ1-3	TGTGCCAGCACTCGCGGACCTGGAAACACCATATATTTT	CASTRGPGNTIYF
.	TRBV20-1	.	TRBJ2-1	TGCATCTTAAATGAGCAGTTCTTC	CILNEQFF
TRBD1	TRBV5-1	.	TRBJ2-6	TGCGCCAGCAGCTTGAGACAGGGCGGTGGGGCCAACGTCCTGACTTTC	CASSLRQGGGANVLTF
.	TRBV29-1	.	TRBJ1-2	TGCAGCGTGGGGCCGGCAGGGGACTATGGCTACACCTTC	CSVGPAGDYGYTF
.	TRBV7-9	few	TRBJ2-7	TGTGCCAGCAGCTTTACAAAGCGAAGCCGCGAGCAGTACTTC	CASSFTKRSREQYF
.	TRBV28	.	TRBJ1-2	TGTGCCAGCAGTTTATTTACGGAAATCGGAGGAAATGGCTACACCTTC	CASSLFTEIGGNGYTF
.	TRBV5-1	.	TRBJ2-1	TGCGCCAGCAGCTTGGCGCGACTAGGGAATGAGCAGTTCTTC	CASSLARLGNEQFF
.	TRBV9	.	TRBJ2-2	TGTGCCAGCAGCGTAGGAGAACTGACCACCGGGGAGCTGTTTTTT	CASSVGELTTGELFF
.	TRBV6-5	.	TRBJ1-2	TGTGCCAGCAGTTCCATTCGGGGCTTTAACTATGGCTACACCTTC	CASSSIRGFNYGYTF
.	TRBV24-1	once	TRBJ1-2	TGTGCCACCAGTAGGGAACGGCTAAATGGCTACACCTTC	CATSRERLNGYTF
.	TRBV28	.	TRBJ1-1	TGTGCCAGCAGTCCTATCAGGGATAACACTGAAGCTTTCTTT	CASSPIRDNTEAFF
.	TRBV27	.	TRBJ2-2	TGTGCCAGCACCCCCCTCGGGGGATACACCGGGGAGCTGTTTTTT	CASTPLGGYTGELFF
.	TRBV3-1/TRBV3-2	.	TRBJ1-6	TGTGCCAGCAGTCTCACGACAGGCTCTGGGGCACCCCTCCACTTT	CASSLTTGSGAPLHF
.	TRBV5-6	.	TRBJ2-6	TGTGCCAGCAGCTTGGGGGCTCGGGGGCGCCGGTCTGGGGCCAACGTCCTGACTTTC	CASSLGARGRRSGANVLTF
.	TRBV5-1	few	TRBJ2-2	TGCGCCAGCAGCTTGGGACACACAGACACCGGGGAGCTGTTTTTT	CASSLGHTDTGELFF
TRBD1	TRBV5-1	.	TRBJ1-3	TGCGCCAGCAGGCTTTCGACAGGGGATGGAAACACCATATATTTT	CASRLSTGDGNTIYF
.	TRBV5-1	many	TRBJ1-6	TGCGCCAGCAGCTCCGGACAGCATTCACCCCTCCACTTT	CASSSGQHSPLHF